This entry describes one T cell receptor (beta chain). Antigen unknown. The data belong to a study of cytomegalovirus exposure and HLA in healthy donors. Study-level findings and limits: In vitro data verified a few CMV-associated chains as specific for CMV antigens. Roughly even sequencing depth across donors was the assumption behind the presence/absence analyses. Researchers had no immune exposure information except CMV serostatus available.

With 60 Vbeta and 13 Jbeta primers, the PCR was carried out. The protocol was immunoSEQ multiplex PCR, while the TCRdb copy is restricted to in-frame clones and leaves out a portion. The top ten hold roughly 15% of the sample, which has tens of thousands of clones, roughly 77% seen once. Looked up from germline, CDR1 is MNHEY and CDR2 is SMNVEV (reference sequence). The CDR3 loop spans 15 amino acids. After removal of 4 bases from V and 0 bases from J, the junction contained 2 bases not matched to a gene. The rearrangement joins TRBV27 to TRBJ2-1; 8 bases match TRBD1. The sequence was collected from a woman in her thirties or forties in good health and CMV-seropositive. Sequenced sample: PBMCs. CDR3 nucleotide sequence: TGTGCCAGCAGTTACGACAGGGGCTCCTACAATGAGCAGTTCTTC. Residues: CASSYDRGSYNEQFF.